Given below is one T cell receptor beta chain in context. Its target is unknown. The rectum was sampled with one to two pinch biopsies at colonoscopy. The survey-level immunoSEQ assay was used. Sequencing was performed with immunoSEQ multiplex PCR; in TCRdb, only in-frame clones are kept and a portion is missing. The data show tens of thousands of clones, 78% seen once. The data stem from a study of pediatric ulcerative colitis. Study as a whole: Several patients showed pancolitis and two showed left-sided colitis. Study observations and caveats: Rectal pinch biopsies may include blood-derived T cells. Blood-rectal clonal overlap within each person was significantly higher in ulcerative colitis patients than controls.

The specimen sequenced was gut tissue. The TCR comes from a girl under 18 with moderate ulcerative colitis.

CDR3: CASSIEGGSDTQYF. The CDR3 nucleotides are TGTGCCAGTAGTATAGAGGGAGGTTCAGATACGCAGTATTTT. This chain connects TRBV19 to TRBJ2-3, with D possibly being TRBD2 (6 bases). This CDR3 comprises 14 residues. Germline CDR1 LNHDA, CDR2 SQIVND (reference sequence). Trimming removed 0 bases at V and 4 bases at J, with 8 bases between.